This T cell receptor beta chain was identified in a study of neoadjuvant anti-PD-1 for oral cavity cancer. This clone was seen only once. The antigen remains undetermined. General study findings and limits: Treg/Th17 ratio rose with pretreatment blood and fell with post-treatment tumor TCRbeta clonality.

Trimming removed 4 bases from V and 2 bases from J, with 15 bases in between. Germline CDR1 SGHNT, CDR2 YYREEE (reference sequence). The CDR3 extends over 15 amino acids. Assay used: immunoSEQ multiplex PCR; TCRdb lists only in-frame clones, some missing. The sample has 72,000 or so clones, about 86% seen once. The TCR comes from a person aged 40 to 85 with oral cavity squamous cell carcinoma. Specimen: PBMCs, collected before nivolumab (anti-PD-1) treatment. The J gene is TRBJ2-5, the V gene TRBV5-4; possibly TRBD1 or TRBD2 for D (5 bases each). Written as DNA, the CDR3 is TGTGCCAGCAGCCCCTCCGGGGCCCCGCAAGAGACCCAGTACTTC. Amino acids: CASSPSGAPQETQYF.